The clone carrying this T cell receptor beta chain occurred a few times. Antigen: not known. These data originate in a study of human T cells and chemical hapten exposure. Overall study context: Small discrepancies in pooled library volume mainly accounted for the varying TCR yields per sample. Study results and limitations: DPC sensitization left the count of TCRs above 1 in 1000 unchanged.

As the library was built, unique molecular identifiers were attached to individual cDNA molecules. In the original workflow: Sample-level TCR yields exhibited a median of approximately 96,000, with a range of about 20,000 to 690,600. TCRdb ran MiXCR on the 5' RACE reads and lists one entry per CDR3 protein. The V and J calls were determined by TCRdb, not by the authors. The table has tens of thousands of distinct CDR3 sequences, less than 20% seen once. Extraction of total RNA was performed on unfractionated whole blood. The origin of this receptor is a female donor in good health.

CDR3 sequence: CASSEATGAFF. The CDR3 DNA reads as TGTGCCAGCAGTGAAGCGACCGGAGCTTTCTTT. The genes are TRBV6-1 and TRBJ1-1; D gene uncertain. V lost 0 bases to trimming and J lost 10 bases, with 6 bases between them. The V gene's germline CDR1 is MNHNS and CDR2 SASEGT. The CDR3 loop spans 11 amino acids.